These 17 T cell receptor beta chains came from one sample sequenced in a study of OX40 agonist ivuxolimab in advanced cancers. Assay: immunoSEQ multiplex PCR; the TCRdb copy retains only in-frame clones and omits some. Among roughly 15,000 clones listed, 87% were seen once. The source material was CD4+ or CD8+ T cells sorted from blood, sampled in a trial of the OX40 agonist ivuxolimab. The receptors were sampled from an adult with an advanced solid tumor such as melanoma, head and neck, liver or kidney cancer.

In this sample, this clone turned up a few times. The chain carries TRBV9 and TRBJ2-6; D not resolved. V dropped 9 bases and J dropped 1 base, with 23 bases sitting between them. The CDR3 contains 18 residues. In germline, CDR1 is SGDLS, CDR2 YYNGEE. CDR3 coding DNA: TGTGCCACACACCCCGGGTCGCCTACTTTTTCTGGGGCCAACGTCCTGACTTTC. Protein product: CATHPGSPTFSGANVLTF.

V is TRBV7-9 and J is TRBJ2-6; D gene uncertain. The ends were cut back, 10 bases at V and 4 bases at J, with 8 bases in the middle. The CDR3 extends over 12 amino acids. CDR1 and CDR2 from the germline V gene are SEHNR and FQNEAQ (reference sequence). CDR3 DNA: TGTGCCACTCTCGGGGGGGCCAACGTCCTGACTTTC. Residues: CATLGGANVLTF.

The J gene is TRBJ2-1, the V gene TRBV29-1, with 11 bases matching TRBD2. Germline CDR1 SQVTM, CDR2 ANQGSEA. This CDR3 spans 15 amino acids. Trimming took 6 bases from V and 5 from J; bases not matched to a gene: 9. The CDR3 reads CSVGPIAGGHNEQFF. The CDR3 region has the DNA TGCAGCGTCGGTCCCATAGCGGGAGGGCACAATGAGCAGTTCTTC.

The chain couples TRBV30 to TRBJ1-1; TRBD1 might be the D (6 bases). This CDR3 comprises 13 residues. With 0 bases removed from V and 4 bases from J, the gap between germline ends came to 9 bases. Looked up from germline, CDR1 is GTSNPN and CDR2 is SVGIG (reference sequence). CDR3 protein: CAWSVKGGTEAFF. CDR3 DNA sequence: TGTGCCTGGAGTGTAAAAGGGGGCACTGAAGCTTTCTTT. Looking up the rest from reference TRBV30 and TRBJ1-1 gives the full variable domain: SQTIHQWPATLVQPVGSPLSLECTVEGTSNPNLYWYRQAAGRGLQLLFYSVGIGQISSEVPQNLSASRPQDRQFILSSKKLLLSDSGFYLCAWSVKGGTEAFFGQGTRLTVV.

The rearrangement links TRBV7-2 to TRBJ2-4; TRBD2 might be the D (7 bases). Trimming removed 7 bases from V and 7 bases from J, with 23 bases in between. This CDR3 has 16 residues. Germline V gene sequence: CDR1 SGHTA, CDR2 FQGNSA. CDR3 DNA: TGTGCCAGCACCCCAGGCCCAGGAGGGGGGGAGAACATTCAGTACTTC. It translates to CASTPGPGGGENIQYF.

This rearrangement joins TRBV6-6 to TRBJ2-1; D not resolved. V was shortened by 5 bases and J by 5 bases, with 4 bases between the two germline ends. This CDR3 has 11 amino acids. From germline, CDR1 is MNHNY and CDR2 SVGAGI (reference sequence). In DNA form, the CDR3 reads TGTGCCAGCAGTCCCGACAATGAGCAGTTCTTC. Protein: CASSPDNEQFF.

The chain has TRBV19 and TRBJ2-1, with 10 bases matching TRBD2. Germline lookup yields CDR1 LNHDA and CDR2 SQIVND (reference sequence). V lost 4 bases and J lost 8; bases outside the gene matches: 11. The CDR3 totals 16 residues. CDR3 residues: CASSNSPSGRKDEQFF. CDR3 nucleotides: TGTGCCAGTAGTAATTCCCCTAGCGGGAGAAAAGATGAGCAGTTCTTC.

V usage is TRBV30 and J usage is TRBJ2-2; D unclear. Germline V gene lookup returns CDR1 GTSNPN and CDR2 SVGIG (reference sequence). The CDR3 covers 13 residues. Trimming stripped 1 base from V and 6 bases from J, with 9 bases between. The CDR3 sequence: CAWSDGQPGELFF. For the CDR3, the DNA is TGTGCCTGGAGTGACGGGCAACCCGGGGAGCTGTTTTTT.

This clone was observed once. The gene calls are TRBV6-4 and TRBJ2-2, with TRBD2 matching over 9 bases. CDR1 and CDR2 from the germline V gene are MRHNA and SNTAGT. This CDR3 is built from 14 residues. J gave up 4 bases and V 3 bases, and 0 bases lay outside the gene matches. For the CDR3, the DNA is TGTGCCAGCAGTGAGCGGGGGGGCACCGGGGAGCTGTTTTTT. Amino acids: CASSERGGTGELFF.

The chain has TRBV6-6 and TRBJ2-7; the match to TRBD1 covers 7 bases. With V trimmed by 0 bases and J by 0 bases, 5 bases remained unmatched. The CDR3 has 16 residues. CDR1 is MNHNY and CDR2 is SVGAGI in the germline V gene (reference sequence). CDR3 residues: CASSYSIRDSSYEQYF. The CDR3 DNA is TGTGCCAGCAGTTACTCGATTCGGGACAGCTCCTACGAGCAGTACTTC.

The CDR3 DNA sequence: TGTGCCAGCAGCCCGACCTTCTCCGTCTACGAGCAGTACTTC. Translated, it gives CASSPTFSVYEQYF. The chain links TRBV9 to TRBJ2-7, with no clear D. Germline V gene data show CDR1 as SGDLS and CDR2 as YYNGEE. The CDR3 runs to 14 residues. V shed 4 bases and J shed 3 bases, with 14 bases lying between them.

This rearrangement joins TRBV4-2 to TRBJ2-7, with 9 bases matching TRBD1. This CDR3 has 15 amino acids. CDR1 is LGHNA and CDR2 is YNFKEQ in the germline V gene. V gave up 0 bases and J gave up 3 bases; unmatched junction bases: 3. Here the CDR3 DNA reads TGTGCCAGCAGCCAAGAGGGGACAGGGAACTACGAGCAGTACTTC. This gives the protein CASSQEGTGNYEQYF.

V is TRBV18 and J is TRBJ2-7; D may correspond to TRBD1 or TRBD2 (5 bases each). The CDR3 contains 14 residues. Germline V lookup: CDR1 KGHSH, CDR2 LQKENI. The germline V and J ends were trimmed by 3 bases and 0 bases, with 9 bases remaining between them. CDR3 loop: CASSPWGSSYEQYF. CDR3 sequence (DNA): TGTGCCAGCTCACCGTGGGGGAGCTCCTACGAGCAGTACTTC. Drawing the rest from reference TRBV18 and TRBJ2-7, the complete variable domain is NAGVMQNPRHLVRRRGQEARLRCSPMKGHSHVYWYRQLPEEGLKFMVYLQKENIIDESGMPKERFSAEFPKEGPSILRIQQVVRGDSAAYFCASSPWGSSYEQYFGPGTRLTVT.

The chain joins TRBV7-9 to TRBJ2-3, with D hard to call. V lost 3 bases, J lost 1 base, and 11 bases lay in between. There are 15 residues in the CDR3. Germline CDR1 is SEHNR and CDR2 is FQNEAQ (reference sequence). The DNA of the CDR3 is TGTGCCAGCAGCTTGGCAGCGTTGGGCACAGATACGCAGTATTTT. Residues: CASSLAALGTDTQYF.

The chain carries TRBV27 and TRBJ2-4; a weak D match, TRBD1 (5 bases). Germline assignment: CDR1 MNHEY and CDR2 SMNVEV (reference sequence). CDR3 length: 14 residues. The V and J ends lost 7 bases and 0 bases respectively, with 10 bases between them. CDR3 protein: CASTDTLAKNIQYF. CDR3 DNA sequence: TGTGCCAGCACGGACACTTTAGCCAAAAACATTCAGTACTTC.

This chain connects TRBV21-1 to TRBJ1-5; the D segment call TRBD1 is taken from the table without a DNA check. TRBV21-1 is given as a pseudogene. The CDR3 runs 18 residues. Here the CDR3 reads CASNPRVETGIVDQPQHF. The DNA for the CDR3 is TGTGCCAGCAATCCCCGGGTAGAGACAGGGATAGTGGATCAGCCCCAGCATTTT.

The rearrangement joins TRBV5-5 to TRBJ1-2; 9 bases line up with TRBD1. The germline V gene encodes CDR1 SGHKS and CDR2 YYEKEE (reference sequence). With 3 bases clipped from V and 8 bases from J, the junction kept 2 bases outside the gene matches. This CDR3 has 12 amino acids. In DNA form, the CDR3 reads TGTGCCAGCAGCTGGGACAGGGTAGGCTACACCTTC. It encodes CASSWDRVGYTF.